A selection of T cell receptor beta chains follows, all from one sample in a study of T-cell reconstitution after alpha-beta-depleted transplantation in children. MiXCR was run by TCRdb on the PCR reads, yielding one entry per CDR3 protein. The sample contains fewer than 3,500 distinct CDR3 sequences, approximately 28% of which appear only once. The specimen was PBMCs, mostly from graft donor cells, collected 60 days after TCRalphabeta/CD19-depleted stem cell transplant. The receptors shown here come from a male patient aged 2 to 9 who had a stem cell transplant for acute myeloid leukemia, so the T cells may come from the graft donor. Both conserved end residues are part of each CDR3. The D gene is left open where the match is weak. The size entry is marked missing in some rows and otherwise reads once, few, many or a size class.

D: TRBD2; size: many; V: TRBV20-1; J: TRBJ2-3; DNA: TGCAGTGCTAGCTCAGCGGGAGGCACAGATACGCAGTATTTT; CDR3: CSASSAGGTDTQYF
D: .; size: .; V: TRBV5-6; J: TRBJ1-1; DNA: TGTGCCAGCAGCTTGTCAACTGAAGCTTTCTTT; CDR3: CASSLSTEAFF
D: .; size: many; V: TRBV2; J: TRBJ2-2; DNA: TGTGCCAGCAGTGAAGTTGGAGTAGCCGGGGAGCTGTTTTTT; CDR3: CASSEVGVAGELFF
D: .; size: many; V: TRBV7-9; J: TRBJ1-2; DNA: TGTGCCAGCAGTCCCCTATGGGCAGGGGTTAACTATGGCTACACCTTC; CDR3: CASSPLWAGVNYGYTF
D: .; size: many; V: TRBV7-2; J: TRBJ1-5; DNA: TGTGCCAGCAGCTTAGCTATTCAGGGTTTGATTTATAGCAATCAGCCCCAGCATTTT; CDR3: CASSLAIQGLIYSNQPQHF
D: TRBD1; size: many; V: TRBV7-9; J: TRBJ2-5; DNA: TGTGCCAGCAGCTTGTTGGGACAGGGTACAGAGACCCAGTACTTC; CDR3: CASSLLGQGTETQYF
D: .; size: many; V: TRBV20-1; J: TRBJ1-1; DNA: TGCAGTGCTTCCGGCTCGAACACTGAAGCTTTCTTT; CDR3: CSASGSNTEAFF
D: TRBD2; size: .; V: TRBV7-9; J: TRBJ2-3; DNA: TGTGCCAGCAGCTTACCCTTTGGCGGGGGACGCACAGATACGCAGTATTTT; CDR3: CASSLPFGGGRTDTQYF
D: .; size: .; V: TRBV15; J: TRBJ1-1; DNA: TGTGCCACCAGCAGAGAGTCAATTGAAGCTTTCTTT; CDR3: CATSRESIEAFF
D: .; size: .; V: TRBV10-3; J: TRBJ2-1; DNA: TGTGCCATGAGCCCTGGGCCCTTGTCCTACAATGAGCAGTTCTTC; CDR3: CAMSPGPLSYNEQFF
D: TRBD1; size: .; V: TRBV5-1; J: TRBJ1-2; DNA: TGCGCCAGCAGCTCAGGGACAGGGGGCGAAGGTGGCTACACCTTC; CDR3: CASSSGTGGEGGYTF
D: TRBD1; size: many; V: TRBV5-8; J: TRBJ1-5; DNA: TGTGCCAGCAGCTTGGAGCTCGGAGGGGGCCAGCCCCAGCATTTT; CDR3: CASSLELGGGQPQHF
D: .; size: many; V: TRBV28; J: TRBJ2-7; DNA: TGTGCCAGCAGTGTGGACACCCCCTACGAGCAGTACTTC; CDR3: CASSVDTPYEQYF
D: .; size: many; V: TRBV6-5; J: TRBJ1-6; DNA: TGTGCCAGCAGTTACCCGGCATCACCCCTCCACTTT; CDR3: CASSYPASPLHF
D: TRBD1; size: .; V: TRBV7-9; J: TRBJ2-7; DNA: TGTGCCAGCAGCTCGGACAGGGTCTTATCCTACGAGCAGTACTTC; CDR3: CASSSDRVLSYEQYF
D: .; size: many; V: TRBV5-1; J: TRBJ2-7; DNA: TGCGCCAGCAGCTTGGATGGGTCCTACGAGCAGTACTTC; CDR3: CASSLDGSYEQYF
D: TRBD1; size: few; V: TRBV5-6; J: TRBJ1-5; DNA: TGTGCCATGGGCCCCGGCGACAGGGATCAGCCCCAGCATTTT; CDR3: CAMGPGDRDQPQHF
D: .; size: many; V: TRBV11-1; J: TRBJ1-4; DNA: TGTGCCAGCAGCAAACCGGGGCAGTCCTTTGCAACTAATGAAAAACTGTTTTTT; CDR3: CASSKPGQSFATNEKLFF
D: .; size: .; V: TRBV15; J: TRBJ2-7; DNA: TGTGCCACCAGCAGAGATAAGTTCAGGGGAGGCTCCTACGAGCAGTACTTC; CDR3: CATSRDKFRGGSYEQYF
D: .; size: many; V: TRBV13; J: TRBJ1-1; DNA: TGTGCCAGCAGCTCACAGGGACCTGAAGCTTTCTTT; CDR3: CASSSQGPEAFF
D: TRBD2; size: once; V: TRBV10-3; J: TRBJ2-1; DNA: TGTGCCATCAGTGACCCGGAGCGGGGGCCCCACAATGAGCAGTTCTTC; CDR3: CAISDPERGPHNEQFF
D: .; size: many; V: TRBV19; J: TRBJ2-6; DNA: TGTGCCAGTAAGTTGGCGGAGGGAACTTTCGACTCTGGGGCCAACGTCCTGACTTTC; CDR3: CASKLAEGTFDSGANVLTF
D: .; size: large; V: TRBV7-9; J: TRBJ1-4; DNA: TGTGCCAGCAGCTTCTGGACCACAACTAATGAAAAACTGTTTTTT; CDR3: CASSFWTTTNEKLFF
D: .; size: .; V: TRBV20-1; J: TRBJ1-4; DNA: TGCAGTGCTAGAGCCGAGGGCCGAGAAAAACTGTTTTTT; CDR3: CSARAEGREKLFF
D: .; size: medium-sized; V: TRBV25-1; J: TRBJ1-2; DNA: TGTGCCAGCAGTGGCATCAGGGGCGACTACTATGGCTACACCTTC; CDR3: CASSGIRGDYYGYTF
D: .; size: many; V: TRBV7-9; J: TRBJ2-7; DNA: TGTGCCAGCAGCTTAGAGTCCTCGTGGCGGGACCCGTACGAGCAGTACTTC; CDR3: CASSLESSWRDPYEQYF
D: .; size: many; V: TRBV7-9; J: TRBJ1-1; DNA: TGTGCCAGCACCCCGGGGATGGGCACTGAAGCTTTCTTT; CDR3: CASTPGMGTEAFF
D: .; size: once; V: TRBV7-8; J: TRBJ2-2; DNA: TGTGCCAGCAGCTTTTCAGGGGGGCTGAACACCGGGGAGCTGTTTTTT; CDR3: CASSFSGGLNTGELFF
D: .; size: many; V: TRBV7-9; J: TRBJ2-3; DNA: TGTGCCAGCAGCTTAGGGAGAAGGGTAGATACGCAGTATTTT; CDR3: CASSLGRRVDTQYF
D: .; size: large; V: TRBV27; J: TRBJ2-1; DNA: TGTGCCAGCAGCCCCGGGGGTTCCTACAATGAGCAGTTCTTC; CDR3: CASSPGGSYNEQFF
D: TRBD1; size: .; V: TRBV6-6; J: TRBJ2-2; DNA: TGTGCCAGCAGTACAGGGGAGCCCGGGGAGCTGTTTTTT; CDR3: CASSTGEPGELFF
D: TRBD1; size: many; V: TRBV6-1; J: TRBJ2-4; DNA: TGTGCCAGCAGTGAATGGGACAGGACCGAAAACATTCAGTACTTC; CDR3: CASSEWDRTENIQYF
D: .; size: once; V: TRBV7-6; J: TRBJ2-2; DNA: TGTGCCAGCAGCTTATATGGCGCGAACACCGGGGAGCTGTTTTTT; CDR3: CASSLYGANTGELFF
D: TRBD1; size: .; V: TRBV4-3; J: TRBJ1-6; DNA: TGCGCCAGCAGCCAGGACAGGGAGGATTCACCCCTCCACTTT; CDR3: CASSQDREDSPLHF
D: .; size: .; V: TRBV3-1; J: TRBJ1-2; DNA: TGTGCCAGCAGCCAAGGCCCAGTTAACTATGGCCACACCTTC; CDR3: CASSQGPVNYGHTF
D: .; size: .; V: TRBV5-4; J: TRBJ2-3; DNA: TGTGCCAGCAGACTCGGAGATCACACAGATACGCAGTATTTT; CDR3: CASRLGDHTDTQYF
D: .; size: many; V: TRBV4-2; J: TRBJ1-1; DNA: TGTGCCATCAGCCCCCCGGGGGAGAACACTGAAGCTTTCTTT; CDR3: CAISPPGENTEAFF
D: TRBD2; size: medium-sized; V: TRBV12-3/TRBV12-4; J: TRBJ2-3; DNA: TGTGCCAGCAGTCTGAGCGGGATCGGCACAGATACGCAGTATTTT; CDR3: CASSLSGIGTDTQYF
D: .; size: many; V: TRBV5-1; J: TRBJ2-2; DNA: TGCGCCAGCAGCTTGGCTCCAGAGCGCACCGGGGAGCTGTTTTTT; CDR3: CASSLAPERTGELFF
D: .; size: many; V: TRBV20-1; J: TRBJ1-4; DNA: TGCAGTGCGAGCGCGGACAGCGGGGAAAAACTGTTTTTT; CDR3: CSASADSGEKLFF
D: .; size: many; V: TRBV7-9; J: TRBJ1-6; DNA: TGTGCCAGCAGCATCCTCTCGGAACACAATTCACCCCTCCACTTT; CDR3: CASSILSEHNSPLHF
D: .; size: once; V: TRBV7-9; J: TRBJ1-1; DNA: TGTGCCAGCAAGGGGACTGAAGCTTTCTTT; CDR3: CASKGTEAFF
D: .; size: many; V: TRBV4-1; J: TRBJ2-1; DNA: TGCGCCAGCAGCCAGCAAACCATAGCGTCCTTGGGGAATGAGCAGTTCTTC; CDR3: CASSQQTIASLGNEQFF
D: TRBD2; size: .; V: TRBV15; J: TRBJ2-3; DNA: TGTGCCACCAGCCCCCTAGCGGACACAGATACGCAGTATTTT; CDR3: CATSPLADTDTQYF